The clone carrying this T cell receptor beta chain showed up just once. These data come from a study of blood T cell repertoires in COVID-19. Overall study: Spain, Italy and the United States supplied samples that represented acute and convalescent COVID-19.

Per the authors' pipeline: Reference gene primer amplification gave estimated nucleated cell counts. The repertoire was sequenced with immunoSEQ multiplex PCR; TCRdb's copy has only in-frame clones and lacks some. That table gives V, J and clone size, and the DNA gave D and trimming. The top ten hold around an eighth of the sample, which has fewer than 200,000 clones, around nine tenths seen once. The sample comprised peripheral blood. The receptor was derived from a woman aged 70-85 years with COVID-19, enrolled during active disease.

The CDR3 DNA follows: TGTGCCATCAGCACCGGGACAGGGAGGACTGAAGCTTTCTTT. As protein: CAISTGTGRTEAFF. This chain joins TRBV10-3 and TRBJ1-1; 9 bases line up with TRBD1. Trimming cost V 6 bases and J 5 bases; bases outside gene matches: 7. CDR3 size: 14 residues. Per the germline V gene, CDR1 is ENHRY and CDR2 is SYGVKD.